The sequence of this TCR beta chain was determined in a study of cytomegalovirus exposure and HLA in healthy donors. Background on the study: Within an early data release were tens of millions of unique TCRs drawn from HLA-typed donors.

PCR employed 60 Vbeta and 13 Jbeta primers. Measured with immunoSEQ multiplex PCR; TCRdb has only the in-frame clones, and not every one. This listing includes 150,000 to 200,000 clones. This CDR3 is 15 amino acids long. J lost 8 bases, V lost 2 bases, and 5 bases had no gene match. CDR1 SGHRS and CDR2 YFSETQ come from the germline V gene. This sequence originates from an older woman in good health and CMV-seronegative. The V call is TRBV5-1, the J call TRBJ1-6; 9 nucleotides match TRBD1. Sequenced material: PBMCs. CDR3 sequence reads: CASSFSGQGDSPLHF. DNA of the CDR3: TGCGCCAGCAGCTTTTCGGGACAGGGAGATTCACCCCTCCACTTT.